Sequencing of this T cell receptor beta chain was carried out in a study of shared clonotypes between healthy human individuals. CDR3 length: 14 amino acids. CDR1 SGHRS and CDR2 YFSETQ come from the germline V gene. Trimming cost V 6 bases and J 6 bases, with 18 bases left between them. Notes on the study in general: It was the few donors that limited the genetic and exposure-history diversity represented. The authors sampled blood alone, and tissue repertoires likely differ.

Original processing methods: Because ImmunoSEQ provided only junction sequences with no quality scores, the filtering differed. Libraries were prepared by immunoSEQ multiplex PCR; TCRdb keeps only in-frame clonotypes and omits some of them. V, J and clone size are those of that table, while D and trimming were read from the DNA. The profile shows over a million clones, over 95% of them singletons. Turning to this clone: Its antigen is currently unknown.

The sequencing input was naive CD4+ T cells sorted from blood. Subset given: CD45RA+ positively selected. The receptor comes from a man aged 25-40 years in good health. The chain is built from TRBV5-1 and TRBJ1-1; a possible D gene is TRBD1 (6 bases). The CDR3 DNA reads TGCGCCAGCATAGGGGGGCCAAAAGTCGCTGAAGCTTTCTTT. Translated, it gives CASIGGPKVAEAFF.